A single sample is the source of the 2 T cell receptor beta chains below, sequenced in a study of a mutant IDH1 vaccine in newly diagnosed glioma. Some clones are missing from TCRdb's copy, which holds only in-frame ones; the method was immunoSEQ multiplex PCR. The sample carries 50,000 to 65,000 clones, approximately 84% recorded once. As for time point: week 11, during vaccination. Doses of 300 ug of mutant IDH1 20-mer peptide were given with topical imiquimod. Antigens for these TCRs are unknown. The sample consisted of PBMCs, taken from a glioma patient whose treatment included an IDH1 peptide vaccine. Every receptor here comes from a woman aged 45-59 years with glioma.

This clone came up once. This sequence joins TRBV5-4 and TRBJ2-1, with 7 bases aligning to TRBD1. CDR1 is SGHNT and CDR2 is YYREEE in the germline V gene (reference sequence). The ends lost 6 bases at V and 5 bases at J; junction bases unmatched: 11. CDR3 length equals 15 residues. DNA of the CDR3: TGTGCCAGCACCCAAGAACCGGGACAGAACAATGAGCAGTTCTTC. Its protein is CASTQEPGQNNEQFF.

The gene calls are TRBV6-5 and TRBJ1-1, with 7 bases fitting TRBD1. V gave up 5 bases and J gave up 9 bases; unmatched junction bases: 6. The germline V gene encodes CDR1 MNHEY and CDR2 SVGAGI. The CDR3 runs 12 residues. In DNA form, the CDR3 reads TGTGCCAGCAGTGATCCGGGACAGAAAGCTTTCTTT. It yields the protein CASSDPGQKAFF.